The entry below describes one T cell receptor (beta chain). Its antigen is unknown. No base-level quality is on record; no much larger clone is a single base apart. The data stem from a study of OX40 agonist ivuxolimab in advanced cancers. A note on the overall study: Ivuxolimab was a fully human IgG2 agonistic monoclonal antibody targeting the costimulatory receptor OX40 (CD134). Intravenous ivuxolimab was administered to patients every 2 weeks at six dose levels: 0.01, 0.1, 0.3, 1.5, 3 and 10 mg/kg. Among the approximately 50 dose-escalation patients, about 20 had hepatocellular carcinoma, 15 melanoma, 9 renal cell carcinoma and 9 head and neck cancer. A male proportion of nearly 85% and a mean age of approximately 62 years, ranging from roughly 20 to 80, were recorded for the dose-escalation cohort. Patients were allowed to have had prior anti-PD-1, anti-PD-L1 or anti-CTLA-4 therapy, and 30% to 40% of the dose-escalation patients had been treated with checkpoint inhibitors. Partial responses were achieved by three dose-escalation patients, of whom one had hepatocellular carcinoma and two had cutaneous melanoma. The purpose of peripheral TCRbeta sequencing was to test whether ivuxolimab changed TCR sequence diversity and led to clonal T-cell expansion. The monotherapy dose-escalation portion (N of about 57 patients) of the phase I ivuxolimab trial is reported in the paper. General study outcomes and caveats: In the 0.1-3.0 mg/kg groups, partial responders had among the lowest normalized peripheral clonal expansion, particularly in CD8+ T cells. Antigen specificity was not determined for the clonally expanded peripheral T cells. Clonal expansion of both CD4+ and CD8+ blood T cells was observed from baseline to week 6 at doses 0.1 to 3.0 mg/kg. Low levels of normalized T-cell clonal expansion were also seen in some nonresponding patients. After ivuxolimab, expanded clones were on average more numerous among CD8+ T cells than among CD4+ T cells.

Counted from cysteine to phenylalanine, this CDR3 has 15 amino acids. Solely the CDR3 DNA is kept, with 45 bases framed from the first base. From a lookup of the germline V gene, CDR1 and CDR2 are SGHTA and FQGNSA. Trimming costs V 0 bases and J 5 bases, and their ends lie 14 bases apart. The trial excluded patients who had a history of autoimmune disease or were on systemic immunosuppression. In every dose cohort, peripheral blood was drawn for TCR sequencing at baseline, cycle 4 day 1, and cycle 7 day 1. Samples were obtained from an open-label, multicenter, first-in-human phase I dose-escalation trial of ivuxolimab. Adults with locally advanced or metastatic melanoma, renal cell carcinoma, hepatocellular carcinoma or head and neck squamous cell carcinoma were enrolled in the trial. CD4+ and CD8+ T cells were sorted separately from peripheral blood before TCR sequencing. To sequence the TCRbeta CDR3 region, genomic DNA was isolated from the sorted cells. The immunoSEQ Assay was used to sequence the TCRbeta CDR3 regions. What TCRdb holds here is the immuneACCESS table cut down to in-frame rearrangements. Part of the clones is not present; checked against another copy, under half of the missing clones reflect an unresolved V gene, and the others are unexplained. The sample profile shows about 79,000 clones; around 90% of them were found once. The biggest ten clones account for roughly 7.4% of the sample.

The V gene is TRBV7-2 and the J gene is TRBJ2-7, with a tentative D gene TRBD2 over 5 matching bases. The sample was CD4+ or CD8+ T cells sorted from blood, taken in a trial of the OX40 agonist ivuxolimab. The clonotype comes from an adult with an advanced solid tumor such as melanoma, head and neck, liver or kidney cancer. Here the CDR3 is given as CASSLAGMRIHEQYF. Here is the DNA: TGTGCCAGCAGCTTAGCCGGGATGCGCATTCACGAGCAGTACTTC.